This is a list of T cell receptor beta chains from one sample in a study of cytomegalovirus exposure and HLA in healthy donors. Profiled with immunoSEQ multiplex PCR; TCRdb holds only in-frame clones, not every one. The repertoire holds about 120,000 clones, with under 90% as singletons. Sequenced sample: PBMCs. The receptors derive from a female donor in good health and CMV-seropositive. The CDR3 runs from the conserved cysteine through the conserved F or W. D genes are given only for firm matches. Only some rows state a clone size, as once, few, many or a class for expanded clones.

V gene	clone size	J gene	D gene	CDR3 DNA	CDR3 protein
TRBV7-2	.	TRBJ2-3	TRBD2	TGTGCCAGCAGCTTACTAGCGGGGGCAACAGATACGCAGTATTTT	CASSLLAGATDTQYF
TRBV19	.	TRBJ2-3	TRBD2	TGTGCCAGTAGTACCGTTAGCGGGGGAGGGGATACGCAGTATTTT	CASSTVSGGGDTQYF
TRBV14	.	TRBJ2-5	.	TGTGCCAGCAGCATCAACTCGGCGGTAGGGACCCAGTACTTC	CASSINSAVGTQYF
TRBV5-1	.	TRBJ1-4	TRBD1	TGCGCCAGCAGCTTGGCCGCCACAGGGGTGGGTGAAAAACTGTTTTTT	CASSLAATGVGEKLFF
TRBV27	few	TRBJ1-1	TRBD1	TGTGCCAGCAGGGGACAGGAGAACACTGAAGCTTTCTTT	CASRGQENTEAFF
TRBV21-1	.	TRBJ2-7	.	TGTGCCAGCAGCGCCTGGCGGATTTGTTACGAGCAGTACTTC	CASSAWRICYEQYF
TRBV29-1	once	TRBJ1-2	.	TGCAGCGCCCCAGGGGTGAATGGCTACACCTTC	CSAPGVNGYTF
TRBV6-5	.	TRBJ1-1	.	TGTGCCAGCCGGAGCGGGGGTATGAACACTGAAGCTTTCTTT	CASRSGGMNTEAFF
TRBV6-5	.	TRBJ2-5	.	TGTGCCAGCAGTTACTCGATGCAGGGAGAGACCCAGTACTTC	CASSYSMQGETQYF
TRBV10-3	.	TRBJ1-5	TRBD1	TGTGCCATCAGTGAGTCGGGGACAGACAATCAGCCCCAGCATTTT	CAISESGTDNQPQHF
TRBV6-1	few	TRBJ1-1	.	TGTGCCAGCCTTACAGGACGGAACACTGAAGCTTTCTTT	CASLTGRNTEAFF
TRBV21-1	.	TRBJ2-3	.	TGTGCCAGCAGCGGACATATTAGCGGGCCCCCGAGGTTTAAGGGCACAGATACGCAGTATTTT	CASSGHISGPPRFKGTDTQYF
TRBV7-9	few	TRBJ2-7	.	TGTGCCAGCAGCTTAGCGGGACTCGAAGCGCAGTACTTC	CASSLAGLEAQYF
TRBV30	.	TRBJ1-5	TRBD1	TGTGCCTGGAGTGGGGGACAGGGAGGTTGGCAGCCCCAGCATTTT	CAWSGGQGGWQPQHF
TRBV2	few	TRBJ2-3	.	TGTGCCAGCAGTGAATTTCCAGGACTCTTTCTTACGCAGTATTTT	CASSEFPGLFLTQYF
TRBV7-2	.	TRBJ1-5	.	TGTGCCAGCAGCCCGGTCGTAAATAGCAATCAGCCCCAGCATTTT	CASSPVVNSNQPQHF
TRBV7-3	once	TRBJ2-2	TRBD2	TGTGCCAGCAGCACCACTAGCGGAACATACACCGGGGAGCTGTTTTTT	CASSTTSGTYTGELFF
TRBV6-5	.	TRBJ2-7	.	TGTGCCAGCAGCCCGTACTACGAGCAGTACTTC	CASSPYYEQYF
TRBV6-1	few	TRBJ1-6	TRBD1	TGTGCCAGCAGTGGGACAGGGACCATGACGGCACCCCTCCACTTT	CASSGTGTMTAPLHF
TRBV5-4	.	TRBJ2-1	TRBD1	TGTGCCAGCAGCCGTTACAGGGGGTCCTACAATGAGCAGTTCTTC	CASSRYRGSYNEQFF
TRBV10-3	.	TRBJ1-6	.	TGTGCCATCAGCCCGGACGGGACTTCAAGCTCCTATAATTCACCCCTCCACTTT	CAISPDGTSSSYNSPLHF
TRBV25-1	.	TRBJ1-6	TRBD1	TGTGCCAGCAGTGGGACAGGGGTTGGGTCACCCCTCCACTTT	CASSGTGVGSPLHF
TRBV6-1	.	TRBJ2-5	.	TGTGCCAGCCTAAGAACAGAGACCCAGTACTTC	CASLRTETQYF
TRBV6-5	.	TRBJ2-1	TRBD1	TGTGCCAGCAGTTACAGAGGGACAGGGGGCTACAATGAGCAGTTCTTC	CASSYRGTGGYNEQFF
TRBV4-1	.	TRBJ2-1	TRBD2	TGCGCCAGCACCTGGACTAGCGGGGGGGCCAATGAGCAGTTCTTC	CASTWTSGGANEQFF
TRBV20-1	.	TRBJ1-1	.	TGCAGTGCCGGAAGGGAGTTTGAAGCTTTCTTT	CSAGREFEAFF
TRBV27	.	TRBJ2-5	.	TGTGCCAGCAGAAGGGCGGACTACCAAGAGACCCAGTACTTC	CASRRADYQETQYF
TRBV2	.	TRBJ1-5	.	TGTGCCAGCACCCCGGGGTATCATCAGCCCCAGCATTTT	CASTPGYHQPQHF
TRBV18	once	TRBJ1-6	.	TGTGCCAGCTCACCACCTCCTCCCAATTCACCCCTCCACTTT	CASSPPPPNSPLHF
TRBV4-3	.	TRBJ1-2	.	TGCGCCAGCAGCCAAGATGAAGTAACTCTCTATGGCTACACCTTC	CASSQDEVTLYGYTF
TRBV27	.	TRBJ2-7	.	TGTGCCAGCAGTCCGCACAGGGTATACCACGAGCAGTACTTC	CASSPHRVYHEQYF
TRBV5-1	.	TRBJ1-2	.	TGCGCCAGCAGCTTATCCCCCGTTGGAGATGGCTACACCTTC	CASSLSPVGDGYTF
TRBV7-8	.	TRBJ1-6	TRBD1	TGTGCCAGCAGCCATGGACAGGGGCATTCACCCCTCCACTTT	CASSHGQGHSPLHF
TRBV15	.	TRBJ2-2	.	TGTGCCACGGGGGCTACGGACGGGGAGCTGTTTTTT	CATGATDGELFF
TRBV2	once	TRBJ2-7	.	TGTGCCAGCAAGACGGACACTTACGAGCAGTACTTC	CASKTDTYEQYF
TRBV19	.	TRBJ2-6	.	TGTGCCAGCTGGGGGGAGGCTGGGGCCAACGTCCTGACTTTC	CASWGEAGANVLTF
TRBV5-1	few	TRBJ2-6	.	TGCGCCGCCGGCGAGGGAGGTGGTGGGGCCAACGTCCTGACTTTC	CAAGEGGGGANVLTF
TRBV30	.	TRBJ2-7	TRBD1	TGTGCCTGGAGTGTAGGGGACAGGGTGAACGAGCAGTACTTC	CAWSVGDRVNEQYF
TRBV7-2	.	TRBJ1-2	.	TGTGCCAGCAGCTTGAACCAGGGCTACGGCTACACCTTC	CASSLNQGYGYTF
TRBV30	.	TRBJ1-3	TRBD1	TGTGCCTGCGGACAGGGGAACTCTGGAAACACCATATATTTT	CACGQGNSGNTIYF
TRBV2	.	TRBJ1-5	.	TGTGCCAGCAGTGAATTATGGAGGGCGGCAGGTGTGGGAAGAAATCAGCCCCAGCATTTT	CASSELWRAAGVGRNQPQHF
TRBV2	.	TRBJ2-2	TRBD1	TGTGCCAGCAGTGTCCAGGGGGTAGGGAACACCGGGGAGCTGTTTTTT	CASSVQGVGNTGELFF
TRBV10-3	.	TRBJ2-7	.	TGTGCCATCAGTGAAAGGGGCTCCTACGAGCAGTACTTC	CAISERGSYEQYF
TRBV5-4	.	TRBJ2-2	.	TGTGCCAGTAGAGTATTGGGAGACACCGGGGAGCTGTTTTTT	CASRVLGDTGELFF
TRBV4-2	.	TRBJ2-1	.	TGTGCCAGCAGCCAGTCCACCATCGGGGATGAGCAGTTCTTC	CASSQSTIGDEQFF
TRBV5-6	.	TRBJ1-4	.	TGTGCCAGCAGCTTGGGGCCCTTAGGCGGCGAAAAACTGTTTTTT	CASSLGPLGGEKLFF
TRBV9	few	TRBJ1-6	TRBD1	TGTGCCAGCAGTGACCTACGACAGGGGGATTCACCCCTCCACTTT	CASSDLRQGDSPLHF
TRBV10-3	.	TRBJ1-1	.	TGTGCCATCAGCATGGGAGGACGGGTAGCTTTCTTT	CAISMGGRVAFF
TRBV11-2	.	TRBJ1-2	.	TGTGCCAGCAGCCCCAGCGAACAGGCTCCCTATGGCTACACCTTC	CASSPSEQAPYGYTF
TRBV10-3	.	TRBJ2-5	.	TGTGCCATCAGTGGGGGCAGACAAGAGACCCAGTACTTC	CAISGGRQETQYF
TRBV6-6	.	TRBJ1-5	.	TGTGCCAGCACCTACGGCGGGGCTCATCAGCCCCAGCATTTT	CASTYGGAHQPQHF
TRBV10-2	.	TRBJ1-1	.	TGCGCCAGCAGTTTTCAGGGGTGGGGGACTGAAGCTTTCTTT	CASSFQGWGTEAFF
TRBV5-8	once	TRBJ1-1	TRBD1	TGTGCCAGCAGCCACGGGACAGAGAACACTGAAGCTTTCTTT	CASSHGTENTEAFF